This record looks at one TCR beta chain sequence and its context. The antigen it recognizes is unknown. The record has no base qualities; no much larger clone is one base away. Library creation used the immunoSEQ multiplex PCR assay. For most patients, genomic DNA was subjected to high-throughput TCR-beta CDR3 sequencing by Adaptive Biotechnologies. Turning to the authors' computational methods: Adaptive's ImmunoSEQ software supplied the TCR sequencing data for 18 patients, while MiXCR and VDJtools were used to process three other patients. CDR3 nucleotide sequences shared between donor and recipient were removed because their origin could not be assigned. At least 2-fold expansion over unstimulated cells and a minimum CFSE-low frequency of 0.002% (template counts) or 0.001% (read counts) were required for clones to be classified as alloreactive. A clone was considered mappable if detected in the sequenced pre-transplant spleen, lymph node, or MLR CFSE-low populations of the donor or recipient. The cumulative frequency of alloreactive clones was calculated as a percentage of all sequences, weighted by copy number. TCRdb stores this immuneACCESS table with in-frame sequences only. Part of the clones is absent; in the studies checked, under half of the shortfall reflects unresolved V genes, and no reason is known for the rest. That table gives V, J and clone size, and the DNA gave D and trimming. Recorded for this sample are 15,000 or so clones; 93% of them occurred a single time. The ten biggest clones cover around 4% of the sample.

The sample belongs to a study of graft-versus-host responses after intestinal transplantation (dated by TCRdb to about 2021). About the study as a whole: Multivisceral, liver-intestinal, or isolated intestinal transplants were received by the recipients. The cohort enrolled some 24 intestinal transplant recipients, one of whom was a retransplant, and a few patients without pretransplant specimens were excluded. Every recipient was given anti-thymocyte globulin induction, then maintenance tacrolimus and steroids for roughly three years. After intestinal transplantation, graft-versus-host and host-versus-graft alloreactive T cell clones were followed in the graft, circulation and bone marrow using bulk TCR-beta CDR3 sequencing. Rather than being sequenced by the commercial service, samples from a few later patients were sequenced in-house on an Illumina MiSeq and processed with MiXCR. To identify alloreactive clones, pre-transplant mixed lymphocyte reaction products were sequenced and compared with unstimulated pre-transplant donor and recipient T cells. A peak of at least 4% donor T cells among recipient peripheral blood mononuclear cells was the definition used for donor T cell macrochimerism.

Blood samples were collected up to 4 times in the first month after transplant and then at least monthly when available. Taken from cysteine to phenylalanine, the CDR3 has 12 residues. Of all the DNA, just the CDR3 is kept, 36 bases in frame from base 1. CDR1 and CDR2, per the germline V gene, are SGHVS and FNYEAQ. Cut back by 1 base and 8 bases, the V and J ends lie 8 bases apart. General findings and caveats noted by the study authors: GvH clones turned up in recipient bone marrow, with some appearing earlier in ileal mucosa or blood, a pattern consistent with an intestinal mucosal origin. Early after transplant, peak levels of circulating GvH clones were found to be associated with declines in HvG clones. The relatively low number and heterogeneity of intestinal transplant patients limited the conclusions. In patients with donor T cell macrochimerism, the allografts had high GvH to HvG T cell clonal ratios.

The sample was PBMCs, taken 950 to 1,300 days after intestinal transplantation. The TCR sequence derives from a human patient who received an intestinal transplant, so some T cells may come from the graft donor. The chain links TRBV7-6 with TRBJ1-2; TRBD1 is possibly the D segment (5 matching bases). The sequenced DNA is TGTGCCAGCAGCTTAGAAGCAGGGGGCTACACCTTC. Translated, this is CASSLEAGGYTF.